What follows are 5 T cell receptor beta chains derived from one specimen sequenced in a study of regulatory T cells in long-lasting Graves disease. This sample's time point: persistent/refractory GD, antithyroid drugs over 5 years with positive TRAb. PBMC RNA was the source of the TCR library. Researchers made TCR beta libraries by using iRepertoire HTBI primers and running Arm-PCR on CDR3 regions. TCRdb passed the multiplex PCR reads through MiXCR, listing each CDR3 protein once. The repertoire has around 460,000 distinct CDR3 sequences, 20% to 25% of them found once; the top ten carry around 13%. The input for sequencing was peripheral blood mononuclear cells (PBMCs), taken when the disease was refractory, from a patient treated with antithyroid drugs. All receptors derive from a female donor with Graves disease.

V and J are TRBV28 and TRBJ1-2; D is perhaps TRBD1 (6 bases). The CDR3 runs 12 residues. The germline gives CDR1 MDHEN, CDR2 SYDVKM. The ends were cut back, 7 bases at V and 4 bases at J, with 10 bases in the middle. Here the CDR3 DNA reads TGTGCCAGCAACGAACAGGGCTATGGCTACACCTTC. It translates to CASNEQGYGYTF.

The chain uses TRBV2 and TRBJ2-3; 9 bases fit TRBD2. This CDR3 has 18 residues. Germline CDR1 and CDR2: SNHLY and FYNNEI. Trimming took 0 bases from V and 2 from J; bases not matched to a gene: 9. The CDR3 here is CASSEAPLAGVVTDTQYF. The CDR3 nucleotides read TGTGCCAGCAGTGAAGCGCCCTTAGCGGGAGTCGTCACAGATACGCAGTATTTT.

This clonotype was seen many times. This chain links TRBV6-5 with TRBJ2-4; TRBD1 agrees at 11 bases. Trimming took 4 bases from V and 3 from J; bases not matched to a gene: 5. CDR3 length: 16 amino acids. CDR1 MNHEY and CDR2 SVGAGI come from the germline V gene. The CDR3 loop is CASSFAGTGGKNIQYF. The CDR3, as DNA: TGTGCCAGCAGTTTCGCCGGGACAGGGGGCAAAAACATTCAGTACTTC.

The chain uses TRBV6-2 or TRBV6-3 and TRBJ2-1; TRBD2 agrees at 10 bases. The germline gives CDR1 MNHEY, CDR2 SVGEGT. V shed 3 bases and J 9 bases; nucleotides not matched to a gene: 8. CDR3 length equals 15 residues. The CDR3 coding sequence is TGTGCCAGCAGTTATCAACTAGCGGGAAGGCCTGAGCAGTTCTTC. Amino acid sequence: CASSYQLAGRPEQFF.

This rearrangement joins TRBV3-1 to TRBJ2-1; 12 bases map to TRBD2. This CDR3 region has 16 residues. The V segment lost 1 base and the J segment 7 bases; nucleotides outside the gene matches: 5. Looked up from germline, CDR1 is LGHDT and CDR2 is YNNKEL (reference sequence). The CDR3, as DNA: TGTGCCAGCAGCCAAGTCCCCGGACTAGCGGGAAATGAGCAGTTCTTC. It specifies CASSQVPGLAGNEQFF.